The present T cell receptor (beta chain) was sequenced within a study of tumor-infiltrating lymphocytes in primary liver carcinoma (dated by TCRdb to 2015 to 2018). With respect to the entire study: Of the five patients (three men and two women, aged 30 to 69 years), four had hepatocellular carcinoma and one had combined HCC and intrahepatic cholangiocarcinoma. The five patients had tumors of stage T1-T3 N0M0, with maximum diameters ranging from about 4.2 to 11 cm. Each sample produced roughly 3.5 to 7.13 million productive TCRbeta reads, and read depth showed no significant difference between tissue types. TCRbeta repertoire sequencing, expression microarrays and whole-exome sequencing were combined in the study across five regions of each liver tumor, with adjacent normal tissue and blood also included. A total of 35 specimens from 5 patients underwent TCRbeta repertoire sequencing, comprising about 25 tumor regions, 5 adjacent noncancerous liver tissues and 5 peripheral blood samples. The roughly 25 tumor region samples were profiled with Agilent mRNA microarrays so that TCRbeta repertoire diversity could be related to the local molecular phenotype. Technical replicate repertoires showed high reproducibility, with mean shared-clone rates about 0.92 and correlation coefficients above 0.95.

The full study reports these points: Compared with blood, tumors had a significantly larger share of the repertoire taken up by the top 250 clones (p = 0.039). Because sequencing covered only the TCR beta chain and unpaired alpha chains were not captured, true repertoire diversity is likely underestimated. Only about 7-25% of top clones were present in all five regions of a tumor, suggesting spatial heterogeneity of tumor-infiltrating T cells. With just a few patients in the study, the authors point out that the findings should be validated in a larger study. Bulk unsorted samples precluded comparing CD4+ and CD8+ T cell repertoires. Repertoire overlap was higher between tumor regions (mean around 35%) than tumor-adjacent (approximately 17%) or tumor-blood (about 15%) pairs, consistent with antigen-driven expansion.

Using a constant-region primer and ProtoScript II reverse transcriptase, TCRbeta-specific cDNA was reverse-transcribed from 450 to 650 ng total RNA. Construction of the TCRbeta libraries relied on three nested rounds of multiplex PCR, following a slightly modified ARM-PCR procedure. Multiplex TRBV1-TRBV30 forward primers and a Cbeta reverse primer were used in the first two PCR rounds, each of which was run for approximately 10 cycles. Sample barcodes and Illumina adapters were added in a final 25-cycle PCR using Deep VentR polymerase. Before sequencing, amplicons of 200-500 bp were purified from gel using a QIAquick gel extraction kit. An Illumina HiSeq 2500 was used to sequence the TCRbeta amplicons, generating 250-bp paired-end reads. As for how the authors treated the data: Reads were quality-trimmed with Trimmomatic v0.33, and paired reads were merged with FLASH v1.2.11 to recover full CDR3 sequences. V, D and J germline segments were assigned to the rearranged TCRbeta sequences by MiGEC v1.2.1b. Clonotype statistics and Shannon-Wiener diversity indices were computed with VDJtools v1.0.0. Except for diversity analysis, only each sample's 250 most abundant clonotypes were used in subsequent analyses to reduce sampling bias. The public reads were reprocessed in TCRdb via fastp at Q25 and MiXCR, keeping in-frame beta chains. Entries that share a CDR3 protein sequence are merged under the most common genes and DNA. None of the V and J calls come from the authors' own analysis; TCRdb made them. This sample holds fewer than 150,000 distinct CDR3 sequences; roughly three fifths were observed only once. Around 9.3% of the sample goes to the ten largest clones.

Turning to this clonotype: Its cognate antigen has yet to be identified. Base quality data are lacking; no much larger clone is found one base away.

From the germline V gene (reference sequence), CDR1 is SEHNR and CDR2 is FQNEAQ. V is cut by 1 base and J by 1 base, and the space between the germline ends is 10 bases. The cysteine opens and the phenylalanine closes a CDR3 of 15 amino acids. Here the CDR3 DNA is all that survives: 45 bases in frame from base 1. Without any cell sorting, total RNA and DNA were extracted together from about 19-30 mg of bulk tissue using the AllPrep DNA/RNA mini kit. Four or five patients with histopathologically diagnosed primary liver carcinoma underwent surgical resection in China between 2015 and early 2016. Patients had chronic HBV infection and were treatment-naive at sampling. Each tumor was sampled at five spatially separated regions: the superior, inferior, left-lateral and right-lateral poles and the tumor centre. Histology showed that every tumor sample contained more than 80% viable tumor cells. Each fresh piece of tumor and adjacent tissue was cut in two, with one half stored in RNAlater at -80 degrees C and the other half sent for histology.

The sample taken for sequencing was liver tumor tissue from sampling region 1. The cell subset or site label here, explained by the study, means: tumor region T1, superior pole. In this chain, TRBV7-9 is recombined with TRBJ1-2; a tentative D match to TRBD1 spans 5 bases. This clonotype was obtained from a woman aged 60-75 years with primary liver carcinoma and hepatitis B virus infection. This receptor carries the CDR3 CASSLGAGRNYGYTF. The nucleotides read TGTGCCAGCAGCTTAGGGGCAGGGCGTAACTATGGCTACACCTTC.